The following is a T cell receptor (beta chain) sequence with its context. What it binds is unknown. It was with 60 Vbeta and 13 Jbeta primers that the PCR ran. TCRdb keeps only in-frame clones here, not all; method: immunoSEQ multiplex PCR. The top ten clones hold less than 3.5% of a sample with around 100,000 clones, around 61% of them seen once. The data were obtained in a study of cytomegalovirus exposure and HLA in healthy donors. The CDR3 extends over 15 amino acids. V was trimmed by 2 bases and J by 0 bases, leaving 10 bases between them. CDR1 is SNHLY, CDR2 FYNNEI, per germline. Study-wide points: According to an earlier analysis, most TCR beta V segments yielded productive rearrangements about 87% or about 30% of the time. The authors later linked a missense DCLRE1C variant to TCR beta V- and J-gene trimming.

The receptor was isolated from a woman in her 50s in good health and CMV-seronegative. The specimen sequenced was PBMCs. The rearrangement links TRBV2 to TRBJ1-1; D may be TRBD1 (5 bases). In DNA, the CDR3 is TGTGCCAGCAGTGAAAGGGGCAGATTGAACACTGAAGCTTTCTTT. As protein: CASSERGRLNTEAFF.